The following is a T cell receptor beta chain sequence with its context. The data belong to a study of T cell changes during pregnancy in multiple sclerosis. The data were produced by immunoSEQ multiplex PCR, yet TCRdb's version contains in-frame clones alone and is incomplete. There are under 80,000 clones in the sample; around 94% occur only once, and about 0.5% lies in the top ten. Per the germline V gene, CDR1 is LGHNA and CDR2 is YSLEER. The length of the CDR3 is 16 residues. The V and J ends lost 0 bases and 4 bases respectively, with 15 bases between them. The chain links TRBV4-3 to TRBJ1-2; D remains ambiguous. The sample here was peripheral blood, taken in the third trimester of pregnancy. The receptor's source is a female donor with multiple sclerosis, enrolled in a pregnancy study. Written as DNA, the CDR3 is TGCGCCAGCAGCCAAGATACCCGACACACCCGCTATGGCTACACCTTC. Translating gives CASSQDTRHTRYGYTF.